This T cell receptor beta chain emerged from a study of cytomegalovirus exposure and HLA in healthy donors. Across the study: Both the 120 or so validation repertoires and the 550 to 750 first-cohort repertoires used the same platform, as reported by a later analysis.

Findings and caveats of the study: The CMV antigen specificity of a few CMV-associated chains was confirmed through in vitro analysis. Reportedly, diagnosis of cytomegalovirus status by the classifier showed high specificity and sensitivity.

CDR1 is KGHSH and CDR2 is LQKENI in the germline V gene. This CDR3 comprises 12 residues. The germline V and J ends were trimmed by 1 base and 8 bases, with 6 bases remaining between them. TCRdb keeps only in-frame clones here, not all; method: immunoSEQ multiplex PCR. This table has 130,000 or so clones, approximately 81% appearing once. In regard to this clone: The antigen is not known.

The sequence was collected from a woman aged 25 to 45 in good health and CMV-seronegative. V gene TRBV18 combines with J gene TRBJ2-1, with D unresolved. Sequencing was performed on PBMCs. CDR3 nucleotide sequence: TGTGCCAGCTCACCACTCTTAGATGAGCAGTTCTTC. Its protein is CASSPLLDEQFF.